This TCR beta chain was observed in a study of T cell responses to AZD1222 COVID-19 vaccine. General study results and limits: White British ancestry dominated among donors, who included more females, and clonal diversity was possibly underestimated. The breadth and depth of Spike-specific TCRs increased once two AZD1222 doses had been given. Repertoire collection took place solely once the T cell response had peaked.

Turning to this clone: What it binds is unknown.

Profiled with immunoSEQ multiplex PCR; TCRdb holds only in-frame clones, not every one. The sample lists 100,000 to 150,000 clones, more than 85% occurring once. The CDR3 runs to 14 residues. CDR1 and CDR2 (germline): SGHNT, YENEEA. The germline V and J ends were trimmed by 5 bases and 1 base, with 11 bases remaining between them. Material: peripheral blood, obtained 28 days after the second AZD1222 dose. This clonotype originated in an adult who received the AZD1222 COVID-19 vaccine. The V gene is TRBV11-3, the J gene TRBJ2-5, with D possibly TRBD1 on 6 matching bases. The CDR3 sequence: CASSPPDSQETQYF. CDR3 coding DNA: TGTGCCAGCAGCCCACCGGACAGCCAAGAGACCCAGTACTTC.